The 30 T cell receptor beta chains given below trace back to one sample, sequenced in a study of blood T cell repertoires in COVID-19 (dated by TCRdb to between 2020 and 2021). Library prep was done by the immunoSEQ multiplex PCR assay. TCRdb provides this immuneACCESS table in a form limited to in-frame rearrangements. Some clones are lacking; in checked studies, under half of them reflect an unresolved V gene, and why the rest are absent is not known. This sample has hundreds of thousands of clones in its table, and approximately 91% of those were observed once. Around 6.5% of the sample rests with the top ten. The sequencing input was peripheral blood. These receptors all come from a man aged 55 to 70 who had recovered from COVID-19.

The chain recombines TRBV5-1 with TRBJ2-1, with 10 bases fitting TRBD1. CDR1 SGHRS and CDR2 YFSETQ come from the germline V gene. V lost 3 bases and J lost 6; bases outside the gene matches: 9. The CDR3 is 16 amino acids. The CDR3 is CASSSPGQGSVNEQFF. CDR3 nucleotide sequence: TGCGCCAGCAGCTCGCCGGGACAGGGGTCGGTCAATGAGCAGTTCTTC.

The V and J genes are TRBV7-5 and TRBJ2-2; the table gives TRBD2 as D, unverified against the DNA. TRBV7-5 is classified as a pseudogene. The CDR3 loop spans 15 amino acids. CDR3 in DNA: TGTGCCAAAAGGAGGGCTAGCGGGGGCACCGGGGAGCTGTTTTTT. It translates to CAKRRASGGTGELFF.

The chain has TRBV6-5 and TRBJ1-5; the D is unclear. V lost 0 bases, J lost 9 bases, and 12 bases lay in between. The germline CDR1 and CDR2 sequences are MNHEY and SVGAGI. This CDR3 comprises 14 residues. The CDR3 DNA sequence: TGTGCCAGCAGTTACTCGAGCGGTGTGTGGCCCCAGCATTTT. Amino acids: CASSYSSGVWPQHF.

This chain joins TRBV13 and TRBJ2-1, with 7 bases lining up with TRBD1. J was trimmed by 8 bases and V by 0 bases; bases with no gene match: 10. The CDR3 is 16 residues long. Germline V CDR1 and CDR2: PRHDT, FYEKMQ (reference sequence). CDR3 nucleotides: TGTGCCAGCAGCTTAGGCTTGGGGCAGGGGGTCTATGAGCAGTTCTTC. Residues: CASSLGLGQGVYEQFF.

The chain employs TRBV5-6 and TRBJ2-7, with TRBD1 as a possible D gene (5 bases). V dropped 3 bases and J dropped 5 bases, with 12 bases sitting between them. CDR1 and CDR2 (germline): SGHDT, YYEEEE. CDR3 length equals 13 residues. The DNA for the CDR3 is TGTGCCAGCAGCTACGGCAGGGTCCACGAGCAGTACTTC. It encodes CASSYGRVHEQYF.

The chain carries TRBV18 and TRBJ1-5; D possibly corresponds to TRBD1 (5 bases). Germline V gives CDR1 KGHSH, CDR2 LQKENI. The CDR3 is 15 amino acids. Trimming removed 3 bases at V and 7 bases at J, with 16 bases between. The CDR3 reads CASSPPEGLGQPQHF. The CDR3 nucleotides read TGTGCCAGCTCACCGCCGGAGGGGCTGGGACAGCCCCAGCATTTT.

This chain uses TRBV3-1 (or the pseudogene TRBV3-2) with TRBJ2-7, with 9 positions matching TRBD1. CDR1 is LGHDT, CDR2 YNNKEL, per germline (reference sequence). Losses at the gene ends were 1 base for V and 0 bases for J; bases not matched to a gene: 1. The CDR3 runs to 15 residues. CDR3 DNA: TGTGCCAGCAGCCAAGTGGGACAGGGCTCCTACGAGCAGTACTTC. Amino acids: CASSQVGQGSYEQYF.

The chain joins TRBV3-1 (or the pseudogene TRBV3-2) to TRBJ2-5, with 7 nucleotides matching TRBD1. Germline CDR1 reads LGHDT; CDR2 reads YNNKEL (reference sequence). Trimming cost V 3 bases and J 4 bases; bases outside gene matches: 11. The CDR3 sequence is 16 residues long. CDR3 in amino acids: CASSHAQGVLRETQYF. In nucleotides, the CDR3 is TGTGCCAGCAGCCACGCCCAGGGGGTACTTCGAGAGACCCAGTACTTC.

The chain uses TRBV7-2 and TRBJ2-4; TRBD2 aligns across 12 bases. Germline V lookup: CDR1 SGHTA, CDR2 FQGNSA. CDR3 length equals 15 residues. With 4 bases clipped from V and 5 bases from J, the junction kept 3 bases outside the gene matches. The CDR3 here is CASSWTSGNQNIQYF. The CDR3 DNA follows: TGTGCCAGCAGCTGGACTAGCGGGAATCAAAACATTCAGTACTTC.

This chain connects TRBV7-2 to TRBJ1-5, with D possibly matching TRBD1 (5 bases). Trimming removed 5 bases from V and 5 bases from J, with 16 bases in between. The CDR3 extends over 15 amino acids. Germline values: CDR1 SGHTA, CDR2 FQGNSA. The CDR3 loop reads CASSLKDSAHQPQHF. The CDR3 DNA reads TGTGCCAGCAGCCTGAAAGACAGCGCTCATCAGCCCCAGCATTTT.

V and J are TRBV19 and TRBJ2-7, with 8 bases lining up with TRBD2. The CDR3 length is 14 residues. J was trimmed by 6 bases and V by 3 bases; bases with no gene match: 7. Germline V gene lookup returns CDR1 LNHDA and CDR2 SQIVND (reference sequence). The CDR3 loop is CASSISAGGFEQYF. CDR3 in DNA: TGTGCCAGTAGTATCAGTGCGGGAGGTTTCGAGCAGTACTTC.

The chain employs TRBV5-1 and TRBJ2-1; D is unresolved. Trimming stripped 0 bases from V and 7 bases from J, with 11 bases between. This CDR3 spans 14 amino acids. Germline V gives CDR1 SGHRS, CDR2 YFSETQ. The CDR3 DNA follows: TGCGCCAGCAGCTTGGAAACCTACGGGAATGAGCAGTTCTTC. Amino acid sequence: CASSLETYGNEQFF.

The chain is built from TRBV28 and TRBJ2-1; TRBD2 matches at 13 bases. Germline V gene lookup returns CDR1 MDHEN and CDR2 SYDVKM. V lost 5 bases to trimming and J lost 5 bases; unmatched junction nucleotides: 3. The CDR3 length is 15 residues. The CDR3 coding sequence is TGTGCCAGCAGTCCCGGGACTAGCGGGAACAATGAGCAGTTCTTC. Amino acids: CASSPGTSGNNEQFF.

The chain is built from TRBV4-1 and TRBJ2-1; 10 bases map to TRBD1. After removal of 5 bases from V and 0 bases from J, the junction contained 13 bases not matched to a gene. The CDR3 sequence is 19 residues long. Germline-derived CDR1 and CDR2 are MGHRA and YSYEKL. The CDR3 DNA reads TGCGCCAGCAGCTCCCATTGGACAGGGGGGATGAGCTCCTACAATGAGCAGTTCTTC. This codes for CASSSHWTGGMSSYNEQFF.

This clone was counted ten times or more. This chain links TRBV6-1 with TRBJ1-2; D is unresolved. V was trimmed by 3 bases and J by 8 bases, leaving 13 bases between them. Germline V lookup: CDR1 MNHNS, CDR2 SASEGT. The length of the CDR3 is 13 residues. The CDR3: CASSDGEAWGYTF. CDR3 DNA: TGTGCCAGCAGTGATGGAGAGGCATGGGGCTACACCTTC.

The rearrangement links TRBV7-9 to TRBJ1-4; a weak D match, TRBD1 (5 bases). This CDR3 has 13 residues. Looked up from germline, CDR1 is SEHNR and CDR2 is FQNEAQ (reference sequence). V lost 6 bases and J 6 bases, leaving 11 bases between the germline ends. The CDR3 reads CASSYQGYEKLFF. The DNA for the CDR3 is TGTGCCAGCAGTTACCAGGGCTATGAAAAACTGTTTTTT.

This rearrangement joins TRBV9 to TRBJ2-5; D perhaps matches TRBD2 (5 bases). Per the germline V gene, CDR1 is SGDLS and CDR2 is YYNGEE. This CDR3 has 15 amino acids. V was pared by 5 bases and J by 4 bases, with 18 bases between. The CDR3 bases are TGTGCCAGCAGTGCGGGCCTGGTGCGAACAGAGACCCAGTACTTC. Translation gives CASSAGLVRTETQYF.

V and J are TRBV5-6 and TRBJ1-5; the D gene is possibly TRBD1 (6 bases). The CDR3 totals 15 residues. Trimming stripped 4 bases from V and 6 bases from J, with 17 bases between. Germline CDR1 SGHDT, CDR2 YYEEEE. The CDR3: CASSSRGGVAQPQHF. The CDR3 DNA follows: TGTGCCAGCAGCAGCAGGGGTGGGGTCGCTCAGCCCCAGCATTTT.

This chain links TRBV9 with TRBJ2-7; 9 nucleotides align to TRBD2. V gave up 2 bases and J gave up 2 bases; unmatched junction bases: 2. CDR3 length: 14 amino acids. Germline CDR1 reads SGDLS; CDR2 reads YYNGEE. The CDR3 spells CASSVTSGPYEQYF. CDR3 DNA: TGTGCCAGCAGCGTGACTAGCGGCCCCTACGAGCAGTACTTC.

V and J are TRBV9 and TRBJ2-1; 8 bases map to TRBD2. Germline CDR1 SGDLS, CDR2 YYNGEE. After removal of 0 bases from V and 9 bases from J, the junction contained 8 bases not matched to a gene. The CDR3 consists of 15 residues. The CDR3 nucleotides read TGTGCCAGCAGCGTAGCGGTGACTAGCGAAAGTGAGCAGTTCTTC. Its protein product is CASSVAVTSESEQFF.

The rearrangement links TRBV6-2 or TRBV6-3 to TRBJ2-1; TRBD1 matches 8 bases. The germline gives CDR1 MNHEY, CDR2 SVGEGT. The V gene end was trimmed by 2 bases and the J gene end by 7 bases; junction bases not matched to a gene: 13. The CDR3 is 17 residues long. This CDR3 is CASSYLPTGTGQNEQFF. The CDR3 DNA is TGTGCCAGCAGTTACCTTCCGACCGGGACAGGTCAAAATGAGCAGTTCTTC.

The chain employs TRBV24-1 and TRBJ2-5; maybe TRBD2 (5 bases). Trimming left V 3 bases short and J 4 bases short, with 11 bases between. Germline V CDR1 and CDR2: KGHDR, SFDVKD. The length of the CDR3 is 14 residues. CDR3 in amino acids: CATSDTAAPETQYF. The CDR3 DNA reads as TGTGCCACCAGTGATACAGCGGCCCCAGAGACCCAGTACTTC.

A few counts support this clone. This rearrangement joins TRBV10-3 to TRBJ1-3, with D unclear. This CDR3 is 14 amino acids long. CDR1 is ENHRY, CDR2 SYGVKD, per germline. The V and J ends lost 7 bases and 0 bases respectively, with 10 bases between them. CDR3 nucleotide sequence: TGTGCCATCAATCCGGAGTACTCTGGAAACACCATATATTTT. It encodes CAINPEYSGNTIYF.

This clone appeared once. This sequence joins TRBV28 and TRBJ2-3; no reliable D call. CDR1 and CDR2 from the germline V gene are MDHEN and SYDVKM. The CDR3 contains 12 residues. Trimming left V 5 bases short and J 6 bases short, with 9 bases between. The CDR3 reads CASSLLSDTQYF. CDR3 sequence (DNA): TGTGCCAGCAGTCTTTTAAGCGATACGCAGTATTTT.

The chain employs TRBV19 and TRBJ1-2; perhaps TRBD1 as D (6 bases). Trimming left V 6 bases short and J 1 base short, with 12 bases between. Germline V lookup: CDR1 LNHDA, CDR2 SQIVND (reference sequence). CDR3 length: 14 amino acids. DNA for the CDR3: TGTGCCAGTAGGTGGACAGAATTTAACTATGGCTACACCTTC. It yields the protein CASRWTEFNYGYTF.

The chain couples TRBV5-1 to TRBJ2-7, with TRBD1 identical over 9 bases. The V gene's germline CDR1 is SGHRS and CDR2 YFSETQ. CDR3 length: 16 residues. Trimming took 9 bases from V and 7 from J; bases not matched to a gene: 20. CDR3 coding DNA: TGCGCCACCTCCGTATATACCGGGACAGGGTCTCTTGAGCAGTACTTC. Protein: CATSVYTGTGSLEQYF.

The rearrangement uses TRBV18 and TRBJ2-7, with a possible D match to TRBD2 (6 bases). Germline CDR1 and CDR2: KGHSH and LQKENI. V lost 5 bases, J lost 3 bases, and 11 bases lay in between. CDR3 length: 13 residues. CDR3 nucleotide sequence: TGTGCCAGCTCATTCTCCGGGGGCTACGAGCAGTACTTC. Translation gives CASSFSGGYEQYF.

The V call is TRBV6-5, the J call TRBJ2-6; tentative D call: TRBD1 (6 bases). Per germline, CDR1 MNHEY and CDR2 SVGAGI. Trimming removed 10 bases at V and 2 bases at J, with 9 bases between. This CDR3 spans 13 amino acids. The CDR3 DNA reads as TGTGCCACCTACAGGGCTGGGGCCAACGTCCTGACTTTC. It yields the protein CATYRAGANVLTF.

The chain joins TRBV6-6 to TRBJ2-3; D is possibly TRBD1 (6 bases). V gave up 2 bases and J gave up 5 bases, with 14 bases separating them. The CDR3 has 15 amino acids. From germline, CDR1 is MNHNY and CDR2 SVGAGI (reference sequence). This CDR3 reads CASSYPGQTRDTQYF. The CDR3 DNA is TGTGCCAGCAGTTACCCCGGACAGACCCGAGATACGCAGTATTTT.

This rearrangement joins TRBV7-3 to TRBJ1-1; 7 nucleotides align to TRBD1. V lost 5 bases and J lost 2; bases outside the gene matches: 5. The germline V gene encodes CDR1 SGHTA and CDR2 FQGTGA. The CDR3 covers 14 residues. The CDR3 protein is CASSQGGPNTEAFF. The CDR3 DNA sequence: TGTGCCAGCAGCCAAGGGGGCCCAAACACTGAAGCTTTCTTT.